This T cell receptor (beta chain) was recorded in a study of blood T cell repertoires in COVID-19. CDR3 length: 17 amino acids. Germline V gene sequence: CDR1 SNHLY, CDR2 FYNNEI. Trimming took off 4 bases at V and 0 bases at J, with 13 bases between the two ends. How the authors handled the data: Amplifying reference gene primers gave estimates of nucleated cell counts. Sequenced by immunoSEQ multiplex PCR; TCRdb stores in-frame clones only, minus some. V, J and clone size are taken as reported in that table, and D and trimming were inferred from the DNA itself. Of a few hundred thousand clones listed, about 88% were seen once; the top ten hold around 3.9%.

The receptor was isolated from a man under 40 with acute COVID-19. Sequenced material: PBMCs or T cells enriched from blood (not recorded which). This rearrangement joins TRBV2 to TRBJ2-6; D unclear. This CDR3 is CASSALRGYSGANVLTF. The CDR3 nucleotides read TGTGCCAGCAGTGCCCTTCGCGGTTACTCTGGGGCCAACGTCCTGACTTTC.